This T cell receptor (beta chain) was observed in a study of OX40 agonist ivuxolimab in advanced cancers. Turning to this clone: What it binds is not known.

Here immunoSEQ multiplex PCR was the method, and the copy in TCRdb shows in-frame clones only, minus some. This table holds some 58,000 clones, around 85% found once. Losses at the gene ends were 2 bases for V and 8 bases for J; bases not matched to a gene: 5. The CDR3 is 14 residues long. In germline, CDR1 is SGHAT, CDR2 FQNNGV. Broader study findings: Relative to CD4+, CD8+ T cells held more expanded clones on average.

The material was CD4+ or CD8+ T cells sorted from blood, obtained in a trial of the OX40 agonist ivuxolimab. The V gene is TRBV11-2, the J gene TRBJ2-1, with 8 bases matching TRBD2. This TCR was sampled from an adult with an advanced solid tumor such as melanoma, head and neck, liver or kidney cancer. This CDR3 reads CASSLSGSVDEQFF. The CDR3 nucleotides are TGTGCCAGCAGCTTAAGCGGGAGTGTCGATGAGCAGTTCTTC. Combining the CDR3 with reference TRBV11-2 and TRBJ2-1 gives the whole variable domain EAGVAQSPRYKIIEKRQSVAFWCNPISGHATLYWYQQILGQGPKLLIQFQNNGVVDDSQLPKDRFSAERLKGVDSTLKIQPAKLEDSAVYLCASSLSGSVDEQFFGPGTRLTVL.